This TCR beta chain was identified during a study of T cells in Graves' hyperthyroidism and ophthalmopathy. Study-level findings and limits: Ophthalmopathy was model-predicted a median about six months pre-onset.

V gave up 7 bases and J gave up 3 bases; unmatched junction bases: 23. The CDR3 has 20 residues. The germline V gene encodes CDR1 MNHEY and CDR2 SMNVEV (reference sequence). Ophthalmopathy patients all had a Clinical Activity Score of at least 3, a NOSPECS grade of at least 4 and disease under 3 months old. Those patients with uncontrolled infection, other autoimmune disease, pregnancy or lactation were excluded. Source material for PBMCs was about 11 ml fresh peripheral blood. Amplified regions were TCR beta CDR3 sequences from RNA transcripts. The HTBI primer set served for first-round RT-PCR of the TCR CDR3. TCRdb used MiXCR to reprocess the multiplex PCR reads, holding one entry per CDR3 protein. This table has 500,000 to 600,000 distinct CDR3 sequences, 15% to 20% appearing once. The table lists this clonotype with a few counts. Its cognate antigen is unknown.

The TCR sequence derives from a man in his forties or fifties with Graves' ophthalmopathy. Specimen: blood. The chain carries TRBV27 and TRBJ1-5; 8 bases match TRBD1. CDR3 sequence reads: CASITIPRQGRSGLNQPQHF. The CDR3 DNA is TGTGCCAGCATTACCATCCCGAGACAGGGGAGAAGTGGGCTCAATCAGCCCCAGCATTTT.